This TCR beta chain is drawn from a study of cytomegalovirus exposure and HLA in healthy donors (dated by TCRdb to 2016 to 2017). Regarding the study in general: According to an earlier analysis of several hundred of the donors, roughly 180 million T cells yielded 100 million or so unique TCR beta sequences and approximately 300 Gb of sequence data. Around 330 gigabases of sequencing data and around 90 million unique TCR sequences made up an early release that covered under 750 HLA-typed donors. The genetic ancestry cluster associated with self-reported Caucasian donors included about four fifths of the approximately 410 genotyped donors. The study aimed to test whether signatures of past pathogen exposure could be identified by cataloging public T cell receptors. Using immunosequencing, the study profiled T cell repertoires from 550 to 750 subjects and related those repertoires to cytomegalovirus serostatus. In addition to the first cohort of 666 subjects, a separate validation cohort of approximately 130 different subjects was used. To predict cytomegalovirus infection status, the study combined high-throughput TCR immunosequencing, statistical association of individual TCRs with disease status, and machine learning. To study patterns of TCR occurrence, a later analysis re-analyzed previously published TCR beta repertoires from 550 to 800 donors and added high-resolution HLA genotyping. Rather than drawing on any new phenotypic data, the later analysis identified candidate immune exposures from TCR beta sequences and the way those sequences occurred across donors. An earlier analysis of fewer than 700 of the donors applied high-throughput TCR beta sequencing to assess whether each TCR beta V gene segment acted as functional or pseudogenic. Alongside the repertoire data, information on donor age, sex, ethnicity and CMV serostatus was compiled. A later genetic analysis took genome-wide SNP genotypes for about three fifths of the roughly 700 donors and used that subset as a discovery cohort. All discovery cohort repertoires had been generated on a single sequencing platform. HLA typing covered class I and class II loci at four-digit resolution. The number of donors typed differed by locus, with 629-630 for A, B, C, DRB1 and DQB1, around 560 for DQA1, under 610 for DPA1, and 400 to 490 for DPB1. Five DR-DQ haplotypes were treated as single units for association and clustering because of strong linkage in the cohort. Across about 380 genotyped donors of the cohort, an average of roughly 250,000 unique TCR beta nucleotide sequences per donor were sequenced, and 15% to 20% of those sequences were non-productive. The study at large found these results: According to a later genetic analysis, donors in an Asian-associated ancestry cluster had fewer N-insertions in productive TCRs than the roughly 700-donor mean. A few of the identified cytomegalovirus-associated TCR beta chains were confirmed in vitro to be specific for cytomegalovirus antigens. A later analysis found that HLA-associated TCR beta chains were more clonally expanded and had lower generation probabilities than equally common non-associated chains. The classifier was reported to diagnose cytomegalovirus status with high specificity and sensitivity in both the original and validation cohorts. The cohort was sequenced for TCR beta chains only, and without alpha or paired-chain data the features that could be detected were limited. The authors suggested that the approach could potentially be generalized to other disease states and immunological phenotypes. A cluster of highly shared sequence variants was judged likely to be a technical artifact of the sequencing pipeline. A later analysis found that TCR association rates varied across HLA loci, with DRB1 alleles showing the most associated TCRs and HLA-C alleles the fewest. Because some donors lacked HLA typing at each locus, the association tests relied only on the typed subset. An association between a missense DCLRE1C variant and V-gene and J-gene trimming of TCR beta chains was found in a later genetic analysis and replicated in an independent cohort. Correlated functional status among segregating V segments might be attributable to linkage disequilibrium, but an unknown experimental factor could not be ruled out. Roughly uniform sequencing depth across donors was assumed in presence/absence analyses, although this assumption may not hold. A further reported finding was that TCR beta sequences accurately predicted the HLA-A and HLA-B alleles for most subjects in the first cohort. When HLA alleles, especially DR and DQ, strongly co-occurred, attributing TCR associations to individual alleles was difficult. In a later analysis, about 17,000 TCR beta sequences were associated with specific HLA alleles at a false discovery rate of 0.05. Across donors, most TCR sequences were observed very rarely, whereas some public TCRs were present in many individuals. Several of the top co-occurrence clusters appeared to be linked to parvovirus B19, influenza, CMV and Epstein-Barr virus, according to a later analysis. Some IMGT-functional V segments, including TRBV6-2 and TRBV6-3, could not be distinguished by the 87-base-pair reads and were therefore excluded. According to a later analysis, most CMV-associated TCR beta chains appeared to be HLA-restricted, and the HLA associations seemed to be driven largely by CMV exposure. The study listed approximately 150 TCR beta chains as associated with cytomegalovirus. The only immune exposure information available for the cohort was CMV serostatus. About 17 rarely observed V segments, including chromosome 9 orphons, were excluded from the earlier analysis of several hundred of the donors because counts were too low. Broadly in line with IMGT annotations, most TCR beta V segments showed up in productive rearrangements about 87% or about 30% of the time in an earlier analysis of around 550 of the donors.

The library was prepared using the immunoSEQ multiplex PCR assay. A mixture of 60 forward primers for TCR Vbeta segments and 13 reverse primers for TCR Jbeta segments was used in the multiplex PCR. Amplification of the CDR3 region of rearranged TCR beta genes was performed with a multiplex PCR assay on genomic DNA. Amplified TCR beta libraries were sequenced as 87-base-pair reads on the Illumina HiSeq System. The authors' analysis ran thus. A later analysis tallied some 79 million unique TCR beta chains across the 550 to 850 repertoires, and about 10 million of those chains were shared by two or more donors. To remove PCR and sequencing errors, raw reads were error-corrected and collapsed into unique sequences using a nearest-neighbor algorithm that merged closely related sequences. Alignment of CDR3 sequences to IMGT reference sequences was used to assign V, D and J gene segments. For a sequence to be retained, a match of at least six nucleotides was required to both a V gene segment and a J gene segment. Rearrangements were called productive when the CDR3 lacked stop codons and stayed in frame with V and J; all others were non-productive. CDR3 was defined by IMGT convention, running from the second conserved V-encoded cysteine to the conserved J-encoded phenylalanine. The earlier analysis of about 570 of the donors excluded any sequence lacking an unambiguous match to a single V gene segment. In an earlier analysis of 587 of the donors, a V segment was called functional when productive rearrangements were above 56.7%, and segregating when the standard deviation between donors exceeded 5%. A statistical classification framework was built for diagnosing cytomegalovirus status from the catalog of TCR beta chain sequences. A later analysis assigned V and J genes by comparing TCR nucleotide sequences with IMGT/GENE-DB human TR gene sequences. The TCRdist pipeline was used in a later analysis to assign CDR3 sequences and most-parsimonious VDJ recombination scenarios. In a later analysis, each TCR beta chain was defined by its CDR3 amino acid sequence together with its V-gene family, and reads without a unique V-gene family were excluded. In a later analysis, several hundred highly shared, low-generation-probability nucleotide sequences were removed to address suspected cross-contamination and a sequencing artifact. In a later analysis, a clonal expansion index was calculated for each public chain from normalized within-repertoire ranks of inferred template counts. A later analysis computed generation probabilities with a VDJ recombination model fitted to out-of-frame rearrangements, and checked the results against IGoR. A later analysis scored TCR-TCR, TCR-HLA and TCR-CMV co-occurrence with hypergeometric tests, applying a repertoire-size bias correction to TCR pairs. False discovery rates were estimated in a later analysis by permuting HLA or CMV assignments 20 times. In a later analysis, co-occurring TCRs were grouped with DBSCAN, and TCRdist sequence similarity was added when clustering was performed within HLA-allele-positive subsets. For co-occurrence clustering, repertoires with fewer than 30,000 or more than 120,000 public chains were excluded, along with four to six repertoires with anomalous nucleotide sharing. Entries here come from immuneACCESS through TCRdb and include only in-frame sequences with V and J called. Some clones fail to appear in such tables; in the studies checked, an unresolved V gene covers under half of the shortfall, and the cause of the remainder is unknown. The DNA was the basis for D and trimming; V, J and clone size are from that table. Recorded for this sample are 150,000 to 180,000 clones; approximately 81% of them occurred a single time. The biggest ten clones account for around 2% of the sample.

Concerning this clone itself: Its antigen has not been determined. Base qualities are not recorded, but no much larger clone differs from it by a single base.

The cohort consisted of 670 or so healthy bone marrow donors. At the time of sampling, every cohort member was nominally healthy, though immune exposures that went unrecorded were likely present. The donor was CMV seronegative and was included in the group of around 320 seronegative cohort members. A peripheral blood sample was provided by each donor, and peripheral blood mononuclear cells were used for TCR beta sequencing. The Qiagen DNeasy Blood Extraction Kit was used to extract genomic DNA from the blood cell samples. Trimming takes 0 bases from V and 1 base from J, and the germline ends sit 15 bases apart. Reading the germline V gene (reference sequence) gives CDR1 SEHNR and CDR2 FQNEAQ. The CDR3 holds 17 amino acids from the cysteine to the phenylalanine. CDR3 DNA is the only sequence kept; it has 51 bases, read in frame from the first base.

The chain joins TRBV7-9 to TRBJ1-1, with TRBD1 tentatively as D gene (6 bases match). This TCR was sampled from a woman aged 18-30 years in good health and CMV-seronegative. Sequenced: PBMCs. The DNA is TGTGCCAGCAGCTTAGCCTTAGGACAGCTATCGAACACTGAAGCTTTCTTT. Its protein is CASSLALGQLSNTEAFF.